The 2 T cell receptor beta chains given below trace back to one sample, sequenced in a study of CD8 T cells in Susac syndrome. The RNA input was 0.5 to 1 ug, and it was reverse transcribed with random hexamers. Using its own MiXCR run on the immunoSEQ multiplex PCR reads, TCRdb lists one record per CDR3 protein. This sample carries 200,000 or so distinct CDR3 sequences, approximately 94% of them seen once, and the ten largest clones take 0.093%. The specimen sequenced was CD4+ T cells from PBMCs. The receptors here all came from a human donor with multiple sclerosis.

This rearrangement joins TRBV29-1 to TRBJ1-1; D is undetermined. V was pared by 7 bases and J by 0 bases, with 12 bases between. The CDR3 covers 13 residues. The germline V gene encodes CDR1 SQVTM and CDR2 ANQGSEA. The CDR3 DNA reads TGCAGCGCTCGAAGAGAAGTGAACACTGAAGCTTTCTTT. Encoded protein: CSARREVNTEAFF.

The chain couples TRBV28 to TRBJ2-3; TRBD2 is a possible D gene (5 bases). CDR1 MDHEN and CDR2 SYDVKM come from the germline V gene. The V end was cut by 6 bases, the J end by 6 bases, with 13 bases between. The length of the CDR3 is 13 residues. The CDR3, as DNA: TGTGCCAGCAGGGACTTCCTACCCGATACGCAGTATTTT. Translation gives CASRDFLPDTQYF.